Listed below are T cell receptor beta chains from one sample, sequenced in a study of blood T cells in healthy people across ages. Each CDR3 protein gets one entry after TCRdb re-called the 5' RACE reads with MiXCR. This table has more than 800,000 distinct CDR3 sequences, 35% to 55% appearing once. The sequencing input was blood. The receptor source for this set is a woman aged 60-75 years in good health. Each CDR3 is given with its conserved first and last residue. D genes are given only for firm matches. Some rows mark clone size as missing; the rest say once, few, many or name a class of expanded clone.

NA | NA | TRBJ1-2 | TRBV29-1 | CSVQDPTDLYGYTF | TGCAGCGTGCAAGACCCGACGGATCTCTATGGCTACACCTTC
NA | few | TRBJ1-2 | TRBV7-3 | CASSLQAGGGNYGYTF | TGTGCCAGCAGCTTACAGGCGGGGGGAGGGAACTATGGCTACACCTTC
NA | NA | TRBJ2-1 | TRBV21-1 | CASRLSKQGSSYNEQFF | TGTGCCAGCAGGCTCTCCAAACAGGGATCTTCCTACAATGAGCAGTTCTTC
NA | NA | TRBJ2-1 | TRBV5-6 | CASSGRVGTGAGETQFF | TGTGCCAGCAGCGGTAGGGTGGGGACGGGAGCAGGAGAGACCCAGTTCTTC
NA | few | TRBJ1-2 | TRBV29-1 | CSVEGGVYGYTF | TGCAGCGTTGAAGGGGGGGTTTATGGCTACACCTTC
TRBD2 | NA | TRBJ2-5 | TRBV7-9 | CASSPMGLAGETQYF | TGTGCCAGCAGCCCGATGGGACTAGCGGGAGAGACCCAGTACTTC
TRBD1 | NA | TRBJ2-7 | TRBV6-5 | CASSLWGTGGKNEQYF | TGTGCCAGCAGCCTCTGGGGGACAGGGGGGAAAAACGAGCAGTACTTC
TRBD1 | NA | TRBJ2-7 | TRBV7-9 | CASSPPRDRGGEQYF | TGTGCCAGCAGCCCCCCCCGGGACAGGGGTGGCGAGCAGTACTTC
NA | NA | TRBJ2-2 | TRBV29-1 | CSVEAGLAGELFF | TGCAGCGTTGAAGCGGGATTAGCCGGGGAGCTGTTTTTT
NA | NA | TRBJ2-2 | TRBV24-1 | CATSDQTEANTGELFF | TGTGCCACCAGTGACCAAACAGAGGCGAACACCGGGGAGCTGTTTTTT
NA | NA | TRBJ1-2 | TRBV9 | CASSAGDRSNYGYTF | TGTGCCAGCAGCGCAGGGGACCGCAGTAACTATGGCTACACCTTC
TRBD1 | NA | TRBJ1-2 | TRBV10-3 | CAISGRDRGKDGYTF | TGTGCCATCAGTGGCCGGGACAGGGGTAAAGATGGCTACACCTTC
TRBD2 | NA | TRBJ2-5 | TRBV10-3 | CTISEAGGGLETQYF | TGTACCATCAGTGAGGCGGGCGGGGGGCTAGAGACCCAGTACTTC
TRBD1 | NA | TRBJ2-4 | TRBV10-1 | CASSEGGQALVKQYF | TGCGCCAGCAGTGAAGGGGGACAGGCTTTAGTCAAGCAGTACTTC
NA | many | TRBJ1-5 | TRBV7-2 | CASSVRGNQPQHF | TGTGCCAGCAGCGTTAGGGGGAATCAGCCCCAGCATTTT
NA | NA | TRBJ2-7 | TRBV21-1 | CASVGREGPYEQYF | TGTGCCAGCGTTGGGCGGGAGGGCCCCTACGAGCAGTACTTC
NA | few | TRBJ2-7 | TRBV6-2/TRBV6-3 | CATVWTYEQYF | TGTGCCACCGTATGGACTTACGAGCAGTACTTC
NA | many | TRBJ2-1 | TRBV7-3 | CASSLRGAGEQFF | TGTGCCAGCAGCTTACGGGGGGCGGGTGAGCAGTTCTTC
NA | NA | TRBJ2-5 | TRBV29-1 | CSVERMGETQYF | TGCAGCGTTGAAAGGATGGGAGAGACCCAGTACTTC
NA | few | TRBJ2-1 | TRBV9 | CASSKDQQIYNEQFF | TGTGCCAGCAGCAAAGACCAGCAGATCTACAATGAGCAGTTCTTC
NA | NA | TRBJ1-5 | TRBV12-3/TRBV12-4 | CASTLGLQPQHF | TGTGCCAGCACCCTCGGCTTACAGCCCCAGCATTTT
NA | NA | TRBJ1-5 | TRBV5-1 | CASSLVGERGQPRHF | TGCGCCAGCAGCTTGGTAGGGGAACGAGGTCAGCCCCGGCATTTT
NA | many | TRBJ2-7 | TRBV9 | CASSVGGQFYEQYF | TGTGCCAGCAGCGTAGGAGGACAGTTCTACGAGCAGTACTTC
NA | once | TRBJ2-1 | TRBV6-1 | CASSEIGGVGYNEQFF | TGTGCCAGCAGTGAAATCGGCGGGGTTGGGTACAATGAGCAGTTCTTC
NA | few | TRBJ2-1 | TRBV10-2 | CASSDRGPQRYNEQFF | TGCGCCAGCAGTGACAGGGGCCCTCAACGATACAATGAGCAGTTCTTC
NA | NA | TRBJ2-3 | TRBV21-1 | CASSEAAGSTDTQYF | TGTGCCAGCAGCGAAGCGGCGGGAAGCACAGATACGCAGTATTTT
NA | NA | TRBJ1-2 | TRBV20-1 | CSAREGADRNYGYTF | TGCAGTGCTAGAGAAGGTGCCGACAGGAACTATGGCTACACCTTC